The 26 T cell receptor beta chains listed next were all sequenced from one sample in a study of CD8 T cells in ankylosing spondylitis. TCRdb recomputed calls from the 5' RACE reads with MiXCR, one row per CDR3 protein. Of 200,000 to 250,000 distinct CDR3 sequences in the sample, 20% to 30% were seen once. Sequencing was carried out using blood, either unsorted or a sorted T cell fraction (not recorded which). The receptor source for this set is a male donor with ankylosing spondylitis or in good health (not recorded which).

This clonotype was counted many times. The chain joins TRBV5-1 to TRBJ2-3, with D maybe TRBD2 (5 bases). The CDR3 loop spans 14 amino acids. Trimming removed 0 bases from V and 3 bases from J, with 8 bases in between. Looked up from germline, CDR1 is SGHRS and CDR2 is YFSETQ. CDR3 sequence reads: CASSLGRGTDTQYF. CDR3 DNA: TGCGCCAGCAGCTTGGGACGGGGAACAGATACGCAGTATTTT.

The chain uses TRBV12-3 or TRBV12-4 and TRBJ2-7; the match to TRBD1 covers 7 bases. The CDR3 loop spans 13 amino acids. V dropped 10 bases and J dropped 0; count of bases not matched to a gene: 6. CDR3 in amino acids: CATGQAYSYEQYF. The CDR3 DNA reads as TGTGCCACCGGACAGGCCTACTCCTACGAGCAGTACTTC.

This clonotype was detected many times. V is TRBV5-5 and J is TRBJ1-2, with D uncertain. Germline CDR1 reads SGHKS; CDR2 reads YYEKEE (reference sequence). Between the trimmed V and J ends, which lost 4 bases and 4 bases, there was a span of 14 bases. The CDR3 runs 14 residues. Here the CDR3 reads CASSLDQKTYGYTF. The CDR3 region has the DNA TGTGCCAGCAGCCTCGACCAGAAAACCTATGGCTACACCTTC.

This clonotype appeared a few times. The genes are TRBV20-1 and TRBJ1-2; D is uncertain. V was trimmed by 5 bases and J by 2 bases, leaving 12 bases between them. Per the germline V gene, CDR1 is DFQATT and CDR2 is SNEGSKA (reference sequence). CDR3 length: 13 amino acids. The CDR3 loop reads CSAAVGVNYGYTF. The CDR3 nucleotides are TGCAGTGCTGCGGTCGGGGTAAACTATGGCTACACCTTC.

V and J are TRBV20-1 and TRBJ2-3; 12 nucleotides agree with TRBD1. Germline CDR1 is DFQATT and CDR2 is SNEGSKA (reference sequence). The CDR3 extends over 16 amino acids. The V gene end was trimmed by 0 bases and the J gene end by 5 bases; junction bases not matched to a gene: 6. CDR3: CSARDVGTGGRDTQYF. The CDR3 nucleotides read TGCAGTGCTAGAGATGTTGGGACAGGGGGCAGAGATACGCAGTATTTT.

This clonotype was counted at least ten times. The chain combines TRBV11-1 with TRBJ2-1; D is perhaps TRBD2 (5 bases). The V gene's germline CDR1 is SGHAT and CDR2 FQDESV (reference sequence). Trimming stripped 0 bases from V and 0 bases from J, with 15 bases between. The CDR3 has 18 residues. DNA of the CDR3: TGTGCCAGCAGCTTAGCCCTTCGGACTCCCCCCTCCTACAATGAGCAGTTCTTC. Residues: CASSLALRTPPSYNEQFF.

Ten or more counts support this clonotype. The J gene is TRBJ1-5, the V gene TRBV20-1; D is unclear. Trimming stripped 0 bases from V and 0 bases from J, with 9 bases between. This CDR3 comprises 15 residues. Germline V gives CDR1 DFQATT, CDR2 SNEGSKA (reference sequence). The CDR3 here is CSARDRTYSNQPQHF. For the CDR3, the DNA is TGCAGTGCTAGAGATCGCACCTATAGCAATCAGCCCCAGCATTTT.

This clonotype was recorded at least ten times. The chain joins TRBV10-2 to TRBJ2-6; D remains unclear. V shed 6 bases and J shed 1 base, with 10 bases lying between them. This CDR3 has 15 amino acids. Germline loops: CDR1 WSHSY, CDR2 SAAADI. This CDR3 reads CASSYIWSGANVLTF. The CDR3 nucleotides are TGCGCCAGCAGCTACATCTGGTCTGGGGCCAACGTCCTGACTTTC.

This clonotype was detected many times. The V call is TRBV11-2, the J call TRBJ2-3; the D is unclear. Germline V gene sequence: CDR1 SGHAT, CDR2 FQNNGV. Trimming shortened V by 1 base and J by 4 bases, and 15 bases separated the two germline ends. This CDR3 contains 16 residues. In DNA, the CDR3 is TGTGCCAGCAGCTTAGGGCGGTCGTCTGGCGCAGATACGCAGTATTTT. This codes for CASSLGRSSGADTQYF.

The chain combines TRBV20-1 with TRBJ1-5; a possible D gene is TRBD1 (5 bases). V shed 6 bases and J shed 3 bases, with 9 bases lying between them. Germline loops: CDR1 DFQATT, CDR2 SNEGSKA (reference sequence). The CDR3 is 12 residues long. As DNA, the CDR3 is TGCAGTGCAAACAGGCTCAATCAGCCCCAGCATTTT. As protein: CSANRLNQPQHF.

This clonotype was detected only once. The chain joins TRBV5-1 to TRBJ2-1; possibly TRBD1 for D (6 bases). This CDR3 is built from 13 residues. V gave up 1 base and J gave up 9 bases, with 11 bases separating them. Germline CDR1 SGHRS, CDR2 YFSETQ. This CDR3 is CASSLNTGPEQFF. The CDR3 nucleotides are TGCGCCAGCAGCTTGAACACAGGGCCTGAGCAGTTCTTC.

This clonotype was observed a few times. The chain links TRBV20-1 to TRBJ2-7; the match to TRBD2 covers 9 bases. Trimming removed 3 bases from V and 1 base from J; junction bases left unmatched: 13. This CDR3 region has 17 residues. Germline CDR1 reads DFQATT; CDR2 reads SNEGSKA (reference sequence). The DNA for the CDR3 is TGCAGTGCTAGTTTCGGTGCTAGCGGGATAATTTCCTACGAGCAGTACTTC. It is translated as CSASFGASGIISYEQYF.

In this sample, this clonotype turned up many times. This chain connects TRBV6-6 to TRBJ2-1; D is undetermined. The CDR3 covers 12 residues. V lost 10 bases, J lost 9 bases, and 16 bases lay in between. Germline CDR1 and CDR2: MNHNY and SVGAGI (reference sequence). The DNA of the CDR3 is TGTGCCACCTGTTCAGTGGTGGGTGAGCAGTTCTTC. It translates to CATCSVVGEQFF.

This clonotype was picked up many times. The genes are TRBV10-3 and TRBJ2-7; TRBD1 agrees at 11 bases. From germline, CDR1 is ENHRY and CDR2 SYGVKD. The CDR3 sequence is 15 residues long. V shed 2 bases and J 7 bases; nucleotides not matched to a gene: 7. This CDR3 reads CAISENSDRGHEQYF. The CDR3 DNA sequence: TGTGCCATCAGTGAGAACTCGGACAGGGGGCATGAGCAGTACTTC.

The chain couples TRBV6-5 to TRBJ1-1; no firm D call. The germline CDR1 and CDR2 sequences are MNHEY and SVGAGI. V dropped 2 bases and J dropped 2 bases, with 6 bases sitting between them. This CDR3 region has 13 residues. CDR3: CASSYGINTEAFF. The CDR3 nucleotides are TGTGCCAGCAGTTACGGGATAAACACTGAAGCTTTCTTT.

This clonotype was counted at least ten times. The rearrangement uses TRBV5-1 and TRBJ2-2; weak D call: TRBD1 (6 bases). The CDR3 contains 15 residues. Germline V gene data show CDR1 as SGHRS and CDR2 as YFSETQ. The V and J ends lost 9 bases and 6 bases respectively, with 21 bases between them. CDR3 in DNA: TGCGCCACTCGCCTCCAGGGGAGTCTGCCCGGGGAGCTGTTTTTT. Amino acid sequence: CATRLQGSLPGELFF.

In its sample, this clonotype was seen a few times. This CDR3 reads CASSPGPGYGYTF. The CDR3 nucleotides are TGCGCCAGCAGCCCGGGCCCAGGCTATGGCTACACCTTC. This chain links TRBV10-1 with TRBJ1-2, with D unresolved. Germline V gene lookup returns CDR1 WNHNN and CDR2 SYGVQD (reference sequence). The CDR3 totals 13 residues. The V gene lost 6 bases and the J gene lost 4 bases, with 12 bases spanning the gap.

The V gene is TRBV6-1, the J gene TRBJ1-1; 7 bases are a match to TRBD1. Trimming took 8 bases from V and 10 from J; bases not matched to a gene: 13. Per germline, CDR1 MNHNS and CDR2 SASEGT. This CDR3 is built from 13 residues. The chain's CDR3 is CASGPIQGRVAFF. The CDR3 DNA is TGTGCCAGCGGACCGATACAGGGGCGCGTAGCTTTCTTT.

The chain carries TRBV12-3 or TRBV12-4 and TRBJ1-1, with D uncertain. CDR3 size: 11 residues. The germline V and J ends were trimmed by 6 bases and 7 bases, with 9 bases remaining between them. The CDR3 here is CASRVSGEAFF. The CDR3 nucleotides read TGTGCCAGCAGGGTATCGGGTGAAGCTTTCTTT.

CDR3 in amino acids: CSASNSGTSGSFVSYNEQFF. In nucleotides, the CDR3 is TGCAGTGCTAGCAATAGCGGGACTAGCGGGAGCTTTGTCAGCTACAATGAGCAGTTCTTC. The V and J genes are TRBV20-1 and TRBJ2-1; TRBD2 aligns across 14 bases. There are 20 residues in the CDR3. J lost 3 bases, V lost 3 bases, and 16 bases had no gene match. Germline V gene lookup returns CDR1 DFQATT and CDR2 SNEGSKA (reference sequence).

This clonotype has only one observation. The V gene is TRBV25-1, the J gene TRBJ2-1, with D possibly called TRBD1 or TRBD2 (6 bases each). This CDR3 region has 14 residues. The V and J ends lost 3 bases and 6 bases respectively, with 12 bases between them. Germline values: CDR1 MGHDK, CDR2 SYGVNS. CDR3 coding DNA: TGTGCCAGCAGTGAGGGGGGCACCTTCAATGAGCAGTTCTTC. Protein product: CASSEGGTFNEQFF.

The V call is TRBV5-4, the J call TRBJ2-7; TRBD2 aligns across 9 bases. J lost 0 bases, V lost 4 bases, and 5 bases had no gene match. In germline, CDR1 is SGHNT, CDR2 YYREEE (reference sequence). The CDR3 spans 15 residues. CDR3 in DNA: TGTGCCAGCAGCCTTAGCGGGAGTGCCTCCTACGAGCAGTACTTC. Its protein product is CASSLSGSASYEQYF.

In the case of this clonotype: One base away lies a much larger clone, so this may be a sequencing read error. The CDR3: CASSTMTGESEEQYF. The CDR3 DNA follows: TGTGCCAGCAGCACGATGACAGGGGAGAGCGAGGAGCAGTACTTC. The chain joins TRBV6-1 to TRBJ2-7, with 8 bases fitting TRBD1. The CDR3 runs to 15 residues. The V and J ends lost 6 bases and 7 bases, in that order; junction bases with no gene match: 14. Germline assignment: CDR1 MNHNS and CDR2 SASEGT.

In its sample, this clonotype was seen many times. The chain has TRBV20-1 and TRBJ1-3, with TRBD1 as a possible D gene (5 bases). The CDR3 has 16 residues. V lost 0 bases and J lost 1, with 13 bases in between. Looked up from germline, CDR1 is DFQATT and CDR2 is SNEGSKA (reference sequence). CDR3 protein: CSARDGWAGSGNTIYF. CDR3 nucleotide sequence: TGCAGTGCTAGAGATGGGTGGGCAGGGTCTGGAAACACCATATATTTT.

The genes are TRBV7-9 and TRBJ2-5; 7 bases agree with TRBD1. The germline V gene encodes CDR1 SEHNR and CDR2 FQNEAQ (reference sequence). There are 14 residues in the CDR3. Trimming took 1 base from V and 3 from J; bases not matched to a gene: 2. The CDR3 nucleotides read TGTGCCAGCAGCTTAGTGGGGACAGAAGAGACCCAGTACTTC. Amino acids: CASSLVGTEETQYF.

This clonotype came up many times. The chain couples TRBV5-1 to TRBJ2-1; TRBD2 aligns across 10 bases. The junction had 11 bases not matched to a gene; V was cut back by 6 bases and J by 8 bases. The CDR3 runs to 15 residues. CDR1 is SGHRS, CDR2 YFSETQ, per germline. The DNA of the CDR3 is TGCGCCAGCACCAACCGACTAGCGGGCGGGGATGAGCAGTTCTTC. Encoded protein: CASTNRLAGGDEQFF.